This TCR beta chain is drawn from a study of regulatory T cells in long-lasting Graves disease. For TCR beta, libraries came from iRepertoire HTBI primers and Arm-PCR of CDR3 regions. TCRdb passed the multiplex PCR reads through MiXCR, listing each CDR3 protein once. The repertoire has 600,000 to 800,000 distinct CDR3 sequences, 25% to 35% of them found once; the top ten carry 40% to 50%. The V segment lost 0 bases and the J segment 6 bases; nucleotides outside the gene matches: 10. This CDR3 has 16 amino acids. Germline CDR1 and CDR2: GTSNPN and SVGIG (reference sequence). Specified time point: persistent/refractory GD, antithyroid drugs over 5 years with positive TRAb. Making the TCR library involved RNA that had been extracted from PBMCs. Patients met American Thyroid Association criteria for Graves' disease.

The V gene is TRBV30, the J gene TRBJ1-5; 8 nucleotides align to TRBD1. Material: peripheral blood mononuclear cells (PBMCs), obtained when the disease was refractory, from a patient treated with antithyroid drugs. This sequence was found in a female donor with Graves disease. As DNA, the CDR3 is TGTGCCTGGAGTGTACTTCGGACAGGGTCGGGTCAGCCCCAGCATTTT. Amino acid sequence: CAWSVLRTGSGQPQHF.